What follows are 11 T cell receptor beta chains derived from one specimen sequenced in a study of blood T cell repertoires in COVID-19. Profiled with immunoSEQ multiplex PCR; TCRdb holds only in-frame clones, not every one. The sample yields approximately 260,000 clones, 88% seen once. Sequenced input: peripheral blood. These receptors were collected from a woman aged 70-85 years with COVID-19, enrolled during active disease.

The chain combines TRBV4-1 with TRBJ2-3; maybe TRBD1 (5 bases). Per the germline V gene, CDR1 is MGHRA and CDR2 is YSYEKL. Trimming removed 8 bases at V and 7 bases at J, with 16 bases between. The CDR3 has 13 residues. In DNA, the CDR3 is TGCGCCAGCTCCCTTGATAGGGGAAATACGCAGTATTTT. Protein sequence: CASSLDRGNTQYF.

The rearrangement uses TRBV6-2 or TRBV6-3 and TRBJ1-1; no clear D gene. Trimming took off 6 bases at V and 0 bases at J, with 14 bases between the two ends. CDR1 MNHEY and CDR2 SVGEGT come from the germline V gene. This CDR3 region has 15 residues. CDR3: CASSPRQAMNTEAFF. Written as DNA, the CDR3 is TGTGCCAGCAGCCCTAGACAAGCAATGAACACTGAAGCTTTCTTT.

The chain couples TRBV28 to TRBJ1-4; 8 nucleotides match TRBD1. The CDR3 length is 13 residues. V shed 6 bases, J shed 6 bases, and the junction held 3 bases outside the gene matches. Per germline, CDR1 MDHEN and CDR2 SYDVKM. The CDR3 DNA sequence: TGTGCCAGCAGCCCGGACAGGGATGAAAAACTGTTTTTT. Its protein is CASSPDRDEKLFF. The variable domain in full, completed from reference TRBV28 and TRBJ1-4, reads DVKVTQSSRYLVKRTGEKVFLECVQDMDHENMFWYRQDPGLGLRLIYFSYDVKMKEKGDIPEGYSVSREKKERFSLILESASTNQTSMYLCASSPDRDEKLFFGSGTQLSVL.

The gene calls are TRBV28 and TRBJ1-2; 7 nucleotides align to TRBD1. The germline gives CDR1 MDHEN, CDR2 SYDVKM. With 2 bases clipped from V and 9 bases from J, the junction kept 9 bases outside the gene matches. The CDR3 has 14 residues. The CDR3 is CASSLGGQAFSYTF. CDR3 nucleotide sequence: TGTGCCAGCAGTTTAGGTGGACAGGCCTTTAGCTACACCTTC.

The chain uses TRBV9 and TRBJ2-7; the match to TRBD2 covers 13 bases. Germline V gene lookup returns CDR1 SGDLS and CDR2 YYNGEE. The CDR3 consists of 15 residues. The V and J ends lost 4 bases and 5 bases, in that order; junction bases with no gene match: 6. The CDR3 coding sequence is TGTGCCAGCAGCCTAGGACTAGCGGGAGTCGACGAGCAGTACTTC. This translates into CASSLGLAGVDEQYF.

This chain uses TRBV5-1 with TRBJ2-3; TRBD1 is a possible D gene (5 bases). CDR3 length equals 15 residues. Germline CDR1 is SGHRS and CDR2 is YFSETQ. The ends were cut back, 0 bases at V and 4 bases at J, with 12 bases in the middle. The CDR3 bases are TGCGCCAGCAGCTTGGATTCTTCCAGGGCAGATACGCAGTATTTT. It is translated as CASSLDSSRADTQYF. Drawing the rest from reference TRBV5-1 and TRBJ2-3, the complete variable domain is KAGVTQTPRYLIKTRGQQVTLSCSPISGHRSVSWYQQTPGQGLQFLFEYFSETQRNKGNFPGRFSGRQFSNSRSEMNVSTLELGDSALYLCASSLDSSRADTQYFGPGTRLTVL.

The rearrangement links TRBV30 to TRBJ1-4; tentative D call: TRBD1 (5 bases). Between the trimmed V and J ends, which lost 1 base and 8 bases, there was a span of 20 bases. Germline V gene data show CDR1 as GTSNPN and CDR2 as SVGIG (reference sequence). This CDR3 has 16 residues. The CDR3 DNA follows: TGTGCCTGGAGTGGCATTAGGGTCGCAGGGCGGGAAAAACTGTTTTTT. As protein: CAWSGIRVAGREKLFF.

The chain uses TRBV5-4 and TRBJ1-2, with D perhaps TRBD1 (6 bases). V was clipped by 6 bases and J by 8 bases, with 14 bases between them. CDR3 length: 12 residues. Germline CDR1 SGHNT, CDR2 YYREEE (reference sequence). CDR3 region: CASMRTGLGYTF. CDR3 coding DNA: TGTGCCAGCATGAGAACAGGGCTGGGCTACACCTTC.

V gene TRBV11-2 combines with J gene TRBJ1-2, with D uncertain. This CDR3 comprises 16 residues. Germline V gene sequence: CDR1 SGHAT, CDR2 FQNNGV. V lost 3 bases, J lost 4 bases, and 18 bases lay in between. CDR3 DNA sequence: TGTGCCAGCAGCTTTTCCCCGATGTTGGGGAGCTATGGCTACACCTTC. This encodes CASSFSPMLGSYGYTF.

Written as DNA, the CDR3 is TGTGCCAGCAGGAGGGACATTGGTAAAGGCATTCAGTACTTC. It codes for CASRRDIGKGIQYF. The chain employs TRBV6-5 and TRBJ2-4; D may be TRBD1 (6 bases). Trimming removed 6 bases from V and 9 bases from J, with 18 bases in between. CDR3 size: 14 residues. Germline V lookup: CDR1 MNHEY, CDR2 SVGAGI.

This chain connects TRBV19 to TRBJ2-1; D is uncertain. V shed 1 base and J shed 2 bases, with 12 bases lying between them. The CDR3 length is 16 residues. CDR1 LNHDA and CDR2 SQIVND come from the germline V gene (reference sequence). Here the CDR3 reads CASSIGAALTYNEQFF. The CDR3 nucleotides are TGTGCCAGTAGTATAGGCGCGGCCTTAACCTACAATGAGCAGTTCTTC.